This T cell receptor beta chain was recorded in a study of blood T cell repertoires in COVID-19. Looking at the study overall: From T cells, B-cell-depleted T cells, or PBMCs came the material, which was cDNA or gDNA.

TCRdb keeps only in-frame clones here, not all; method: immunoSEQ multiplex PCR. There are roughly 330,000 clones in the sample; approximately 90% occur only once, and around 8.9% lies in the top ten. Trimming removed 3 bases at V and 0 bases at J, with 11 bases between. The CDR3 runs 15 residues. Germline V gives CDR1 LNHDA, CDR2 SQIVND (reference sequence). This receptor was obtained from a man younger than 40 with COVID-19, enrolled during active disease. Sample: peripheral blood. The V and J genes are TRBV19 and TRBJ1-1; D might be TRBD1 (6 bases). Here the CDR3 DNA reads TGTGCCAGTAGTATTCAGGGGCGGATGAACACTGAAGCTTTCTTT. It translates to CASSIQGRMNTEAFF.